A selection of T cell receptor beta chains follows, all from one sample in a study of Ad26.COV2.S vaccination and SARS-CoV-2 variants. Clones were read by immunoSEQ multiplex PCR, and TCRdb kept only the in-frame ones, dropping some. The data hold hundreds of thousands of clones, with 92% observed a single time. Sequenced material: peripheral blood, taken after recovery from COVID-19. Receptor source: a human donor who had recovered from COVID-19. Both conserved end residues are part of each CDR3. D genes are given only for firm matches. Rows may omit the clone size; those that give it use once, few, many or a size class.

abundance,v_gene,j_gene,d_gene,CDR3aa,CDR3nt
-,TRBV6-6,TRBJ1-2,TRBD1,CARPTGGRYGYTF,TGTGCCAGACCTACAGGGGGACGCTATGGCTACACCTTC
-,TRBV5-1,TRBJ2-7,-,CASRPYEQYF,TGCGCCAGCCGCCCGTACGAGCAGTACTTC
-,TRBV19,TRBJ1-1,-,CASSWELWGMNTEAFF,TGTGCCAGTAGTTGGGAGTTGTGGGGGATGAACACTGAAGCTTTCTTT
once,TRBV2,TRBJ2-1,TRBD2,CASSEGTSGVTEFF,TGTGCCAGCAGTGAAGGGACTAGCGGGGTGACGGAGTTCTTC
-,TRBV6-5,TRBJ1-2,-,CASSYSGARYGYTF,TGTGCCAGCAGTTACTCCGGGGCGCGATATGGCTACACCTTC
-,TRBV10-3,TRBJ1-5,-,CAISEGGIGNQPQHF,TGTGCCATCAGTGAAGGAGGGATAGGCAATCAGCCCCAGCATTTT
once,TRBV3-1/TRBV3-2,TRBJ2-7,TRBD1,CASSHGTDSYEQYF,TGTGCCAGCAGCCACGGGACAGACTCCTACGAGCAGTACTTC
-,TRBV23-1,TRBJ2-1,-,CASSQSKGQRYNEQFF,TGCGCCAGCAGTCAATCGAAAGGACAGCGTTACAATGAGCAGTTCTTC
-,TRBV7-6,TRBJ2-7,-,CASSPRQTKDYEQYF,TGTGCCAGCAGCCCCCGACAGACAAAGGACTACGAGCAGTACTTC
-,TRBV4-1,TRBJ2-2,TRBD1,CASSQEDRGLGGELFF,TGCGCCAGCAGCCAAGAGGACAGGGGGCTAGGGGGGGAGCTGTTTTTT
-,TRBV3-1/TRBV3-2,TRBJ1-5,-,CASSLPGSQPQHF,TGTGCCAGCAGCCTCCCGGGCAGTCAGCCCCAGCATTTT
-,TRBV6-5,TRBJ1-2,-,CASSQRTSTVYGYTF,TGTGCCAGCAGTCAAAGGACATCGACAGTCTATGGCTACACCTTC
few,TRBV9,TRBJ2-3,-,CASSVGGDTQYF,TGTGCCAGCAGCGTAGGGGGGGATACGCAGTATTTT
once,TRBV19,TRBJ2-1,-,CASSITAGTPSSYNEQFF,TGTGCCAGTAGTATCACGGCCGGGACCCCTAGCTCCTACAATGAGCAGTTCTTC
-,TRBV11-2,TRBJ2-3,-,CASSLDGYTDTQYF,TGTGCCAGCAGCTTAGATGGATACACAGATACGCAGTATTTT
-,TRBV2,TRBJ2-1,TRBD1,CAGGRGQGNEQFF,TGTGCCGGCGGTAGGGGGCAGGGCAATGAGCAGTTCTTC
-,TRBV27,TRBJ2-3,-,CASSLGPGAYTDTQYF,TGTGCCAGCAGTTTGGGGCCGGGGGCCTACACAGATACGCAGTATTTT
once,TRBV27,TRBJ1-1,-,CASSLGGIGDTEAFF,TGTGCCAGCAGTTTAGGTGGAATAGGGGACACTGAAGCTTTCTTT
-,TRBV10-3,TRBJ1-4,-,CAISESPEANEKLFF,TGTGCCATCAGCGAGTCACCGGAGGCTAATGAAAAACTGTTTTTT
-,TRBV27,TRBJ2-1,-,CASSLSVGEQFF,TGTGCCAGCAGTTTATCGGTGGGTGAGCAGTTCTTC
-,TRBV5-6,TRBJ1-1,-,CASSSMLSTEQRNTEAFF,TGTGCCAGCAGCTCAATGTTATCGACGGAGCAGCGGAACACTGAAGCTTTCTTT
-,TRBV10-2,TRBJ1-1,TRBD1,CASSDRGSTEAFF,TGCGCCAGCAGCGACAGGGGATCCACTGAAGCTTTCTTT
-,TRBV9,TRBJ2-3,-,CASSYRGPDTQYF,TGTGCCAGCAGCTACCGGGGTCCAGATACGCAGTATTTT
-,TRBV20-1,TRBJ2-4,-,CSASQIVAKNIQYF,TGCAGTGCTAGTCAGATAGTAGCCAAAAACATTCAGTACTTC
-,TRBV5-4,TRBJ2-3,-,CASRGASTDTQYF,TGTGCCAGCAGGGGGGCGAGCACAGATACGCAGTATTTT
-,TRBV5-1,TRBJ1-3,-,CASSTQPGVSGNTIYF,TGCGCCAGCAGCACGCAGCCAGGGGTCTCGGGAAACACCATATATTTT
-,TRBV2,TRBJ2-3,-,CASSGGLSTDTQYF,TGTGCCAGCAGTGGGGGATTAAGCACAGATACGCAGTATTTT
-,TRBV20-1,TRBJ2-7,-,CSAADRDGQYF,TGCAGTGCTGCCGACCGGGACGGACAGTACTTC
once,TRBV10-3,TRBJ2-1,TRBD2,CAISESTSGVTISSYNEQFF,TGTGCCATCAGTGAGTCCACTAGCGGGGTTACCATCAGCTCCTACAATGAGCAGTTCTTC
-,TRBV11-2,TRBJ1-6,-,CASSLVTGNNSPLHF,TGTGCCAGCAGCTTAGTCACAGGGAATAATTCACCCCTCCACTTT
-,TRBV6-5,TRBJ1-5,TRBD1,CASSLTGQGYQPQHF,TGTGCCAGCAGTCTAACCGGACAGGGTTATCAGCCCCAGCATTTT
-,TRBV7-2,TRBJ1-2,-,CASSPTLMGINYGYTF,TGTGCCAGCAGCCCTACATTAATGGGGATTAACTATGGCTACACCTTC
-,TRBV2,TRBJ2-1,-,CASLMNNEQFF,TGTGCCAGCCTTATGAACAATGAGCAGTTCTTC
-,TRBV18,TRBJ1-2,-,CASSPGRAVSNYGYTF,TGTGCCAGCTCACCAGGCAGGGCCGTCTCTAACTATGGCTACACCTTC
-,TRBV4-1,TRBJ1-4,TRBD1,CASRSRGSRQAELNEKLFF,TGCGCCAGCAGGAGCAGGGGGAGTAGACAGGCCGAACTTAATGAAAAACTGTTTTTT
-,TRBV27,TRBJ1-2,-,CASSSPLDGNYGYTF,TGTGCCAGCAGTTCCCCACTGGACGGGAACTATGGCTACACCTTC
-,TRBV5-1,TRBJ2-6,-,CASSPTGSGANVLTF,TGCGCCAGCAGCCCTACAGGGTCCGGGGCCAACGTCCTGACTTTC
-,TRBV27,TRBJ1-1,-,CASSSKWGLEAFF,TGTGCCAGCAGTTCAAAATGGGGATTAGAAGCTTTCTTT
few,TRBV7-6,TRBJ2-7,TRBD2,CASSLGAGEAYEQYF,TGTGCCAGCAGCTTAGGGGCGGGGGAAGCCTACGAGCAGTACTTC